What follows are 32 T cell receptor beta chains derived from one specimen sequenced in a study of spatial heterogeneity in lung cancer. Stated time point: sample taken at primary tumor resection. Material for sequencing was whole RNA from tumor, nontumor lung or frozen PBMC, left unsorted. TCRdb analysed the 5' RACE reads with MiXCR anew, one entry per CDR3 protein. The repertoire holds about 25,000 distinct CDR3 sequences, with over 6% as singletons. The starting material was PBMCs, obtained at surgery. All receptors derive from a male donor with early-stage non-small cell lung cancer.

By share, this clonotype counts as medium-sized. The chain recombines TRBV20-1 with TRBJ2-3; D might be TRBD2 (5 bases). CDR3 length equals 13 residues. CDR1 is DFQATT, CDR2 SNEGSKA, per germline (reference sequence). V lost 3 bases and J 5 bases, leaving 12 bases between the germline ends. The CDR3 DNA is TGCAGTGCTAGGGTGGTTGGAGGAGATACGCAGTATTTT. It translates to CSARVVGGDTQYF.

This clonotype came up many times. V and J are TRBV4-1 and TRBJ1-1; TRBD1 aligns across 12 bases. Germline loops: CDR1 MGHRA, CDR2 YSYEKL. This CDR3 comprises 15 residues. The J segment lost 5 bases and the V segment lost 3 bases, leaving 4 bases of the junction unmatched. The CDR3 spells CASSQGQGAKTEAFF. DNA for the CDR3: TGCGCCAGCAGCCAGGGACAGGGGGCGAAGACTGAAGCTTTCTTT.

This clonotype showed up just a few times. The chain uses TRBV6-6 and TRBJ1-2; TRBD1 agrees at 7 bases. The CDR3 runs to 14 residues. V lost 4 bases, J lost 3 bases, and 5 bases stayed unmatched. CDR1 MNHNY and CDR2 SVGAGI come from the germline V gene (reference sequence). CDR3 protein: CASSSTGRDYGYTF. The CDR3 DNA sequence: TGTGCCAGCAGTTCGACAGGGAGGGACTATGGCTACACCTTC.

This clonotype was observed a handful of times. In DNA, the CDR3 is TGCAGTGCTAGCCTAGTGGCAAATGAGCAGTTCTTC. Protein sequence: CSASLVANEQFF. J is TRBJ2-1 and V is TRBV20-1; the D is unclear. Trimming removed 3 bases at V and 7 bases at J, with 10 bases between. CDR1 DFQATT and CDR2 SNEGSKA come from the germline V gene (reference sequence). The CDR3 sequence is 12 residues long.

The chain combines TRBV27 with TRBJ1-4; D gene uncertain. V lost 5 bases, J lost 0 bases, and 13 bases lay in between. CDR1 MNHEY and CDR2 SMNVEV come from the germline V gene (reference sequence). The CDR3 sequence is 16 residues long. CDR3 protein: CASSAGVGSTNEKLFF. The CDR3 region has the DNA TGTGCCAGCAGTGCCGGCGTGGGCTCAACTAATGAAAAACTGTTTTTT. Based on the CDR3 plus reference TRBV27 and TRBJ1-4, the full variable domain is EAQVTQNPRYLITVTGKKLTVTCSQNMNHEYMSWYRQDPGLGLRQIYYSMNVEVTDKGDVPEGYKVSRKEKRNFPLILESPSPNQTSLYFCASSAGVGSTNEKLFFGSGTQLSVL.

This clonotype was picked up many times. CDR3 in DNA: TGCGCCAGCAGCCAAGAAGGAGGACAGGGATTGCACGAGCAGTACTTC. This translates into CASSQEGGQGLHEQYF. The rearrangement links TRBV4-3 to TRBJ2-7, with TRBD1 matching 8 bases. CDR3 length: 16 amino acids. Germline V lookup: CDR1 LGHNA, CDR2 YSLEER. Trimming removed 0 bases from V and 5 bases from J; junction bases left unmatched: 9.

This clonotype was observed many times. This chain joins TRBV12-3 or TRBV12-4 and TRBJ1-2, with no clear D. Trimming took 5 bases from V and 4 from J, leaving 5 bases between them. This CDR3 comprises 11 residues. This CDR3 is CASSTSYGYTF. CDR3 nucleotides: TGTGCCAGCAGTACGTCCTATGGCTACACCTTC.

This clonotype occurred many times. The rearrangement uses TRBV5-1 and TRBJ2-3; 8 bases are a match to TRBD2. After removal of 4 bases from V and 3 bases from J, the junction contained 7 bases not matched to a gene. CDR1 and CDR2 from the germline V gene are SGHRS and YFSETQ. The CDR3 runs to 15 residues. The CDR3 DNA reads TGCGCCAGCAGCGCCAGCGGGAGAAGGACAGATACGCAGTATTTT. Protein sequence: CASSASGRRTDTQYF.

In nucleotides, the CDR3 is TGTGCCAGCCGGGACAGGGACATATACTCACCCCTCCACTTT. Its translation: CASRDRDIYSPLHF. J is TRBJ1-6 and V is TRBV7-8; 9 bases fit TRBD1. CDR1 is SGHVS and CDR2 is FQNEAQ in the germline V gene. The junction had 9 bases not matched to a gene; V was cut back by 8 bases and J by 10 bases. The CDR3 loop spans 14 amino acids.

The chain uses TRBV10-1 and TRBJ2-3; D is uncertain. Germline lookup yields CDR1 WNHNN and CDR2 SYGVQD (reference sequence). The V and J ends lost 7 bases and 6 bases respectively, with 11 bases between them. This CDR3 comprises 12 residues. The CDR3 DNA is TGCGCCAGCACCGATCAGTGGGATACGCAGTATTTT. This sequence encodes CASTDQWDTQYF.

This clonotype was observed at least ten times. This chain connects TRBV20-1 to TRBJ2-5; 10 bases agree with TRBD2. The trim removed 6 bases at V and 7 bases at J, leaving 11 bases unmatched. Germline V lookup: CDR1 DFQATT, CDR2 SNEGSKA (reference sequence). The CDR3 covers 14 residues. CDR3 DNA: TGCAGTGCAGTACCTCTTCTAGCGGGAGTGACCCAGTACTTC. Translating it yields CSAVPLLAGVTQYF.

This chain uses TRBV5-1 with TRBJ2-3; tentative D call: TRBD2 (6 bases). The CDR3 loop spans 17 amino acids. V lost 1 base, J lost 0 bases, and 15 bases lay in between. The germline V gene has CDR1 SGHRS and CDR2 YFSETQ. The CDR3 protein is CASSLSSSVISTDTQYF. The CDR3, as DNA: TGCGCCAGCAGCTTGTCTTCTAGCGTTATTAGCACAGATACGCAGTATTTT.

A few counts support this clonotype. The rearrangement uses TRBV27 and TRBJ2-6; tentative D call: TRBD1 (6 bases). Deletions cut 3 bases from V and 1 base from J, with 10 bases between. This CDR3 contains 16 residues. In germline, CDR1 is MNHEY, CDR2 SMNVEV (reference sequence). In DNA, the CDR3 is TGTGCCAGCAGTTTTATCAGGGGATCTGGGGCCAACGTCCTGACTTTC. It yields the protein CASSFIRGSGANVLTF.

The table lists this clonotype with a few counts. The chain is built from TRBV12-5 and TRBJ2-5; D gene ambiguous. V gave up 2 bases and J gave up 5 bases, with 3 bases separating them. Germline values: CDR1 LGHNT, CDR2 FRNRAP. CDR3 length: 11 amino acids. Written as DNA, the CDR3 is TGTGCTAGTGGTTTGAGGGAGACCCAGTACTTC. Protein product: CASGLRETQYF.

The sample holds many counts of this clonotype. V is TRBV27 and J is TRBJ1-1, with D perhaps TRBD1 (5 bases). Between the trimmed V and J ends, which lost 6 bases and 2 bases, there was a span of 22 bases. The CDR3 runs 17 residues. In germline, CDR1 is MNHEY, CDR2 SMNVEV (reference sequence). DNA for the CDR3: TGTGCCAGCAGACTATCCGACAGAGGAAGGACCAACACTGAAGCTTTCTTT. This sequence encodes CASRLSDRGRTNTEAFF.

This clonotype was counted a few times. This chain joins TRBV4-2 and TRBJ2-7; no clear D. V lost 1 base, J lost 2 bases, and 6 bases lay in between. The CDR3 is 13 amino acids. Looked up from germline, CDR1 is LGHNA and CDR2 is YNFKEQ. The CDR3 nucleotides are TGTGCCAGCAGCCAAGCAGAAACCTACGAGCAGTACTTC. This sequence encodes CASSQAETYEQYF.

Ten or more counts support this clonotype. The chain links TRBV6-2 or TRBV6-3 to TRBJ2-7; 7 bases agree with TRBD2. CDR1 is MNHEY and CDR2 is SVGEGT in the germline V gene. J was trimmed by 2 bases and V by 4 bases; bases with no gene match: 8. This CDR3 spans 15 amino acids. The CDR3: CASSSRGSTTYEQYF. The CDR3 region has the DNA TGTGCCAGCAGTTCCCGCGGGAGTACAACCTACGAGCAGTACTTC.

V usage is TRBV6-5 and J usage is TRBJ2-4; perhaps TRBD2 as D (5 bases). V was cut by 3 bases and J by 1 base, with 10 bases left in between. The CDR3 contains 15 residues. Germline assignment: CDR1 MNHEY and CDR2 SVGAGI. CDR3 protein: CASSYLRGAKNIQYF. The CDR3 nucleotides read TGTGCCAGCAGTTATCTTCGGGGTGCCAAAAACATTCAGTACTTC.

In this sample, this clonotype turned up once. The gene calls are TRBV4-2 and TRBJ2-5, with TRBD2 identical over 8 bases. The CDR3 spans 17 residues. Unmatched junction bases numbered 7, after V lost 0 bases and J lost 1 base. Germline lookup yields CDR1 LGHNA and CDR2 YNFKEQ. CDR3: CASSQDPAGAIQETQYF. CDR3 nucleotide sequence: TGTGCCAGCAGCCAAGATCCAGCGGGAGCTATCCAAGAGACCCAGTACTTC.

This clonotype was seen at least ten times. This rearrangement joins TRBV5-4 to TRBJ2-2; TRBD1 aligns across 12 bases. V shed 2 bases and J 4 bases; nucleotides not matched to a gene: 3. CDR1 is SGHNT, CDR2 YYREEE, per germline (reference sequence). This CDR3 is built from 16 residues. CDR3 sequence: CASSLPGQGATGELFF. Written as DNA, the CDR3 is TGTGCCAGCAGCTTACCGGGACAGGGGGCCACCGGGGAGCTGTTTTTT. Complete variable domain (other parts from reference TRBV5-4 and TRBJ2-2): ETGVTQSPTHLIKTRGQQVTLRCSSQSGHNTVSWYQQALGQGPQFIFQYYREEENGRGNFPPRFSGLQFPNYSSELNVNALELDDSALYLCASSLPGQGATGELFFGEGSRLTVL.

The gene calls are TRBV4-1 and TRBJ1-2, with a tentative D call TRBD1 (5 bases). This CDR3 has 15 amino acids. The V gene lost 4 bases and the J gene lost 0 bases, with 12 bases spanning the gap. Germline values: CDR1 MGHRA, CDR2 YSYEKL. DNA for the CDR3: TGCGCCAGCAGCCGTGGGGGAGAGGCTAACTATGGCTACACCTTC. The encoded protein is CASSRGGEANYGYTF.

This clonotype occurred a few times. V and J are TRBV5-4 and TRBJ2-1, with TRBD1 as a possible D gene (6 bases). The CDR3 covers 13 residues. Germline V gene sequence: CDR1 SGHNT, CDR2 YYREEE (reference sequence). V dropped 2 bases and J dropped 8 bases, with 11 bases sitting between them. The CDR3 nucleotides read TGTGCCAGCAGCTTACTACAGGGATATGAGCAGTTCTTC. It codes for CASSLLQGYEQFF.

This clonotype was picked up many times. The rearrangement uses TRBV6-1 and TRBJ1-5, with D possibly TRBD1 on 5 matching bases. The V end lost 10 bases, the J end lost 0 bases, and 10 bases lay between the germline ends. CDR1 and CDR2 from the germline V gene are MNHNS and SASEGT. This CDR3 is 13 amino acids long. Here the CDR3 reads CATTGNSNQPQHF. The CDR3 DNA follows: TGTGCCACTACAGGTAATAGCAATCAGCCCCAGCATTTT.

This clonotype was observed at least ten times. V gene TRBV11-2 combines with J gene TRBJ2-3, with 13 bases lining up with TRBD2. The trim removed 5 bases at V and 3 bases at J, leaving 5 bases unmatched. The CDR3 totals 16 residues. Germline lookup yields CDR1 SGHAT and CDR2 FQNNGV. This CDR3 is CASSIRTSGSTDTQYF. CDR3 nucleotide sequence: TGTGCCAGCAGCATAAGGACTAGCGGGAGTACAGATACGCAGTATTTT.

This clonotype occurred many times. A junction end diverges from the germline sequence, so it may reflect a read error. The genes are TRBV7-7 and TRBJ2-2; 9 nucleotides line up with TRBD1. The germline gives CDR1 SSHAT, CDR2 FNYEAQ (reference sequence). There are 16 residues in the CDR3. CDR3 coding DNA: TGTGCTAGCAGCCCTACTCTGGGACAGGGTTCCGGGGAGCTGTTTTTT. This translates into CASSPTLGQGSGELFF. Complete variable domain (other parts from reference TRBV7-7 and TRBJ2-2): GAGVSQSPRYKVTKRGQDVTLRCDPISSHATLYWYQQALGQGPEFLTYFNYEAQPDKSGLPSDRFSAERPEGSISTLTIQRTEQRDSAMYRCASSPTLGQGSGELFFGEGSRLTVL.

This clonotype was counted only a few times. The J gene is TRBJ2-7, the V gene TRBV20-1; 7 bases are a match to TRBD2. With V trimmed by 5 bases and J by 3 bases, 4 bases remained unmatched. The germline CDR1 and CDR2 sequences are DFQATT and SNEGSKA (reference sequence). The CDR3 totals 12 residues. CDR3 amino acids: CSAGDYYYEQYF. In DNA form, the CDR3 reads TGCAGTGCTGGGGACTACTACTACGAGCAGTACTTC.

This clonotype was observed many times. The rearrangement joins TRBV5-1 to TRBJ2-2, with 7 nucleotides matching TRBD2. CDR1 and CDR2 from the germline V gene are SGHRS and YFSETQ. The CDR3 runs 14 residues. J was trimmed by 9 bases and V by 1 base; bases with no gene match: 6. The CDR3 spells CASSLSGTIRELFF. The CDR3 DNA follows: TGCGCCAGCAGCTTGTCCGGGACTATCCGGGAGCTGTTTTTT.

This clonotype was detected ten times or more. The chain is built from TRBV20-1 and TRBJ2-3, with D possibly being TRBD1 (6 bases). The CDR3 runs 15 residues. V shed 5 bases and J shed 0 bases, with 15 bases lying between them. CDR1 and CDR2 (germline): DFQATT, SNEGSKA (reference sequence). The CDR3 protein is CSAPYGQLSTDTQYF. CDR3 coding DNA: TGCAGTGCTCCCTACGGACAGCTGAGCACAGATACGCAGTATTTT.

This clonotype was counted at least ten times. The chain has TRBV3-1 and TRBJ2-3, with 8 bases identical to TRBD2. The CDR3 is 14 residues long. After removal of 3 bases from V and 5 bases from J, the junction contained 4 bases not matched to a gene. From germline, CDR1 is LGHDT and CDR2 YNNKEL (reference sequence). Here the CDR3 reads CASSHSGVRDTQYF. CDR3 nucleotide sequence: TGTGCCAGCAGCCATAGCGGGGTGAGAGATACGCAGTATTTT.

This clonotype has only a few counts. The chain has TRBV6-4 and TRBJ2-2; D might be TRBD1 (6 bases). The length of the CDR3 is 14 residues. Per germline, CDR1 MRHNA and CDR2 SNTAGT. Trimming stripped 5 bases from V and 5 bases from J, with 12 bases between. Here the CDR3 DNA reads TGTGCCAGCAGTTCAACAGGGAAAACCGGGGAGCTGTTTTTT. Its translation is CASSSTGKTGELFF.

This clonotype turned up a few times. This chain connects TRBV7-3 to TRBJ2-2; 9 bases are shared with TRBD2. This CDR3 has 16 residues. Germline values: CDR1 SGHTA, CDR2 FQGTGA. Trimming removed 5 bases from V and 4 bases from J; junction bases left unmatched: 8. The CDR3 nucleotides read TGTGCCAGCAGCCCAAGTGGACTAGCGTCCACCGGGGAGCTGTTTTTT. It specifies CASSPSGLASTGELFF.

This clonotype showed up just a few times. The V gene is TRBV2, the J gene TRBJ2-2, with TRBD1 matching over 10 bases. Germline loops: CDR1 SNHLY, CDR2 FYNNEI. Unmatched junction bases numbered 5, after V lost 7 bases and J lost 6 bases. The CDR3 is made up of 14 amino acids. In DNA, the CDR3 is TGTGCCAGCAATCTGGACAGGGGGGCCGGGGAGCTGTTTTTT. This sequence encodes CASNLDRGAGELFF.